The 16 T cell receptor beta chains in this list originate from one sample, sequenced in a study of regulatory T cells in long-lasting Graves disease. Time point denoted: newly diagnosed GD, antithyroid drugs for less than 3 months. PBMCs provided the RNA from which the TCR library was made. TCR beta libraries were built with iRepertoire HTBI primers and Arm-PCR of CDR3 regions. Via MiXCR, TCRdb re-called the multiplex PCR reads, giving one row per CDR3 protein. The sample shows 320,000 or so distinct CDR3 sequences, 15% to 20% of them seen only once. The specimen comprised peripheral blood mononuclear cells (PBMCs), sampled at new diagnosis, from a patient treated with antithyroid drugs. All receptors derive from a female donor with Graves disease.

The chain has TRBV7-2 and TRBJ1-3; D uncertain. V was clipped by 10 bases and J by 0 bases, with 10 bases between them. Germline CDR1 reads SGHTA; CDR2 reads FQGNSA. The CDR3 is made up of 13 amino acids. The CDR3 coding sequence is TGTGCCACCGGCACCTTCTCTGGAAACACCATATATTTT. Its translation: CATGTFSGNTIYF.

Concerning this clonotype: This could be a read error, since a much larger clone is one nucleotide away. The V gene is TRBV11-2, the J gene TRBJ2-3; no firm D call. The CDR3 has 13 residues. CDR1 and CDR2 from the germline V gene are SGHAT and FQNNGV. V lost 0 bases to trimming and J lost 2 bases, with 3 bases between them. CDR3 DNA: TGTGCCAGCAGCTTAGAGCCCACAGATACGCAGTATTTT. Translated: CASSLEPTDTQYF.

This clonotype was picked up many times. The chain carries TRBV18 and TRBJ1-2; a weak D match, TRBD1 (5 bases). Trimming took 1 base from V and 2 from J, leaving 8 bases between them. From germline, CDR1 is KGHSH and CDR2 LQKENI. The CDR3 totals 14 residues. CDR3 bases: TGTGCCAGCTCACCACGGACACCCAACTATGGCTACACCTTC. Its protein product is CASSPRTPNYGYTF.

This clonotype occurred many times. The rearrangement joins TRBV7-9 to TRBJ2-5; 7 positions agree with TRBD2. The germline CDR1 and CDR2 sequences are SEHNR and FQNEAQ (reference sequence). Germline trimming cut 5 bases from V and 5 bases from J; bases unmatched to any gene: 14. The CDR3 spans 16 residues. The CDR3 here is CASSGRGMTAGETQYF. As DNA, the CDR3 is TGTGCCAGCAGCGGGAGGGGTATGACCGCCGGTGAGACCCAGTACTTC. Full variable domain (outside the CDR3, taken from reference TRBV7-9 and TRBJ2-5): DTGVSQNPRHKITKRGQNVTFRCDPISEHNRLYWYRQTLGQGPEFLTYFQNEAQLEKSRLLSDRFSAERPKGSFSTLEIQRTEQGDSAMYLCASSGRGMTAGETQYFGPGTRLLVL.

This clonotype appeared many times. The rearrangement uses TRBV18 and TRBJ1-2; 7 positions match TRBD1. The CDR3 loop spans 14 amino acids. Germline V gene sequence: CDR1 KGHSH, CDR2 LQKENI. The V and J ends lost 2 bases and 8 bases, in that order; junction bases with no gene match: 8. The CDR3 sequence is CASSPGDRESGYTF. The CDR3, as DNA: TGTGCCAGCTCACCAGGAGACAGGGAGTCCGGCTACACCTTC.

The chain recombines TRBV20-1 with TRBJ2-7, with TRBD2 matching over 13 bases. The V gene's germline CDR1 is DFQATT and CDR2 SNEGSKA (reference sequence). The ends lost 6 bases at V and 5 bases at J; junction bases unmatched: 10. This CDR3 spans 15 amino acids. CDR3 amino acids: CSAPIGLAGADEQYF. The CDR3 DNA follows: TGCAGTGCCCCCATCGGACTAGCGGGAGCCGACGAGCAGTACTTC.

This clonotype was seen at least ten times. The CDR3 protein is CASSTGGGNQPQHF. The CDR3 DNA sequence: TGTGCCAGCAGTACAGGGGGAGGAAATCAGCCCCAGCATTTT. The rearrangement joins TRBV12-3 or TRBV12-4 to TRBJ1-5; 8 bases are a match to TRBD1. The trim removed 5 bases at V and 4 bases at J, leaving 4 bases unmatched. This CDR3 is built from 14 residues.

The chain joins TRBV12-3 or TRBV12-4 to TRBJ2-3; the D gene is possibly TRBD2 (6 bases). The CDR3 has 14 residues. Trimming left V 6 bases short and J 4 bases short, with 14 bases between. The CDR3 loop reads CASSTGVRPDTQYF. The CDR3 DNA reads as TGTGCCAGCAGCACGGGAGTTCGTCCAGATACGCAGTATTTT.

This clonotype has ten or more counts. CDR3 sequence reads: CASSLAQRGEQYF. In nucleotides, the CDR3 is TGTGCCAGCAGTTTAGCGCAAAGGGGCGAGCAGTACTTC. The chain carries TRBV12-3 or TRBV12-4 and TRBJ2-7, with a weak D call TRBD1 (5 bases). V dropped 0 bases and J dropped 6 bases, with 9 bases sitting between them. The CDR3 extends over 13 amino acids.

This clonotype was counted ten times or more. The rearrangement uses TRBV27 and TRBJ2-3; 8 bases are shared with TRBD2. The trim removed 8 bases at V and 1 base at J, leaving 11 bases unmatched. The CDR3 is 16 residues long. Germline V CDR1 and CDR2: MNHEY, SMNVEV (reference sequence). The DNA for the CDR3 is TGTGCCAGCTCCCCTATAGCGGGAACGGGCACAGATACGCAGTATTTT. It codes for CASSPIAGTGTDTQYF.

This clonotype appeared a single time. A read error is possible here, since a much larger clone lies one base away. The rearrangement links TRBV4-1 to TRBJ2-4, with 10 bases that match TRBD2. The end of the DNA fits TRBJ2-3 better, so the J call may be wrong. The CDR3 covers 15 residues. The germline CDR1 and CDR2 sequences are MGHRA and YSYEKL. Written as DNA, the CDR3 is TGCGCCAGCAGGCATGAAAGCGGGAGGGCGGGTACGCAGTATTTT. It translates to CASRHESGRAGTQYF.

This clonotype has more than one count but fewer than ten. The chain carries TRBV6-1 and TRBJ1-5; 9 nucleotides match TRBD1. The V gene's germline CDR1 is MNHNS and CDR2 SASEGT. J lost 3 bases, V lost 5 bases, and 8 bases had no gene match. This CDR3 spans 16 amino acids. As DNA, the CDR3 is TGTGCCAGCAGTCTGACCGGGACAGGGAACAATCAGCCCCAGCATTTT. It translates to CASSLTGTGNNQPQHF.

This clonotype was counted many times. The chain links TRBV12-3 or TRBV12-4 to TRBJ2-1; D call uncertain. With 6 bases removed from V and 9 bases from J, the gap between germline ends came to 12 bases. The CDR3 runs to 12 residues. CDR3 in amino acids: CASSPEGFEQFF. The CDR3 DNA reads TGTGCCAGCAGCCCGGAAGGTTTTGAGCAGTTCTTC.

The rearrangement uses TRBV20-1 and TRBJ2-3; 8 nucleotides agree with TRBD1. Germline CDR1 is DFQATT and CDR2 is SNEGSKA (reference sequence). The trim removed 2 bases at V and 3 bases at J, leaving 4 bases unmatched. The CDR3 covers 14 residues. The DNA of the CDR3 is TGCAGTGCTAGACCGGACAGGGCAACAGATACGCAGTATTTT. Translated: CSARPDRATDTQYF.

This clonotype was recorded at least ten times. The chain carries TRBV12-3 or TRBV12-4 and TRBJ2-7; 8 bases fit TRBD2. This CDR3 contains 14 residues. After removal of 8 bases from V and 4 bases from J, the junction contained 10 bases not matched to a gene. CDR3 sequence (DNA): TGTGCCAGCCAGTCCCGGTCGGGAGGGTACGAGCAGTACTTC. Amino acid sequence: CASQSRSGGYEQYF.

The CDR3: CATSKGGLDQYTDTQYF. The CDR3 DNA reads as TGTGCCACCAGCAAAGGGGGTCTAGACCAGTACACAGATACGCAGTATTTT. The V gene is TRBV15, the J gene TRBJ2-3, with D maybe TRBD1 (6 bases). Germline lookup yields CDR1 LNHNV and CDR2 YYDKDF (reference sequence). This CDR3 has 17 residues. Trimming pared 4 bases from V and 2 bases from J, leaving 19 bases between.